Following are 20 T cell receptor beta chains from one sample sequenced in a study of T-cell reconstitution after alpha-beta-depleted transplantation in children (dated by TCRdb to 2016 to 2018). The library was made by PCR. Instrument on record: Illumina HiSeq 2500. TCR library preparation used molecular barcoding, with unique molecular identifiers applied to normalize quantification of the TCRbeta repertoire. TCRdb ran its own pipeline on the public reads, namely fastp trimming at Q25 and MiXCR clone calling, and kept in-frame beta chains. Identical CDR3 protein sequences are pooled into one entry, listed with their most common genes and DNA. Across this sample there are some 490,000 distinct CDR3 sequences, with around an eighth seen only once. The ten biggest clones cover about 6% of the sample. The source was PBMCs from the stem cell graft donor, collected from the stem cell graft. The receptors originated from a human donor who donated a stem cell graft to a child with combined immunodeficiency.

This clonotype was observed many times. The CDR3 region is CASSSEGRGPDTQYF. CDR3 DNA sequence: TGCGCCAGCAGCTCAGAGGGTCGGGGGCCAGATACGCAGTATTTT. The J gene is TRBJ2-3, the V gene TRBV5-1; either TRBD1 or TRBD2 may fit D (6 bases each). Looked up from germline, CDR1 is SGHRS and CDR2 is YFSETQ. V lost 3 bases to trimming and J lost 4 bases, with 15 bases between them. The CDR3 is 15 amino acids.

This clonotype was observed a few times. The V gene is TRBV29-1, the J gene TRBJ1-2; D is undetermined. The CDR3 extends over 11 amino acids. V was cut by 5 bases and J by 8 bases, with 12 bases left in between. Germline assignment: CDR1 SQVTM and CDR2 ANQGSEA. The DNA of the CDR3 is TGCAGCGTTCGCAGCGTGGAGGGCTACACCTTC. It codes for CSVRSVEGYTF.

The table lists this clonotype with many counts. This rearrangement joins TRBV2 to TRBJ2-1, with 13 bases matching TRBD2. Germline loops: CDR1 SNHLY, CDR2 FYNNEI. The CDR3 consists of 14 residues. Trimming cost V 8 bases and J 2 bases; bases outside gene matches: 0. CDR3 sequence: CASGLAGAYNEQFF. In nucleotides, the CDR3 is TGTGCCAGCGGACTAGCGGGGGCCTACAATGAGCAGTTCTTC.

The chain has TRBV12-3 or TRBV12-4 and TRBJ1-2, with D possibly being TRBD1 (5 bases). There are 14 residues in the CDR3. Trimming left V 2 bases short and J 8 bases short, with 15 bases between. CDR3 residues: CASSLLARDGGYTF. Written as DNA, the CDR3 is TGTGCCAGCAGTTTACTCGCCAGGGACGGCGGCTACACCTTC.

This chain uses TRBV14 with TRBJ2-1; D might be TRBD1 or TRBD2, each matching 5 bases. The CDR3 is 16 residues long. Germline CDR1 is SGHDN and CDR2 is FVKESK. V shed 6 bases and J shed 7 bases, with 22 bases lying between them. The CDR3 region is CASSPNVAWGLNEQFF. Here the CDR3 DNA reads TGTGCCAGCAGTCCTAATGTGGCGTGGGGGTTGAATGAGCAGTTCTTC.

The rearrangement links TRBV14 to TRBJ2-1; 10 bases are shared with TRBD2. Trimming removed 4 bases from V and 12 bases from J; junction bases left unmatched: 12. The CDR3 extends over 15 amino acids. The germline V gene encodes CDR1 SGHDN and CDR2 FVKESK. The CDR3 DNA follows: TGTGCCAGCAGCCTTATAGGCGGACTAGCGGACTTGCAGTTCTTC. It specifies CASSLIGGLADLQFF.

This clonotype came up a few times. The CDR3 spells CASSPGHGTQYF. The CDR3 DNA follows: TGTGCCAGCAGCCCCGGCCATGGGACCCAGTACTTC. The chain joins TRBV7-9 to TRBJ2-5, with D uncertain. CDR3 length: 12 residues. The germline gives CDR1 SEHNR, CDR2 FQNEAQ (reference sequence). The ends were cut back, 5 bases at V and 7 bases at J, with 11 bases in the middle.

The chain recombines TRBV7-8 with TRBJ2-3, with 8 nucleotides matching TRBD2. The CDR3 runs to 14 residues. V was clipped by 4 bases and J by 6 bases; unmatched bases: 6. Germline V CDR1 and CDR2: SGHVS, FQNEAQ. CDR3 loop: CASSSTSASDTQYF. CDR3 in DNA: TGTGCCAGCAGCTCGACTAGCGCCTCGGATACGCAGTATTTT.

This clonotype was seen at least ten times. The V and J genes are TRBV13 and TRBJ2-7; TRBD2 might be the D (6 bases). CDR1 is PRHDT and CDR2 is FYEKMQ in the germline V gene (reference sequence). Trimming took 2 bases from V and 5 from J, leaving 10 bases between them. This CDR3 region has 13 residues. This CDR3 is CASSLSGVHEQYF. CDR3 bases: TGTGCCAGCAGCTTATCGGGGGTCCACGAGCAGTACTTC. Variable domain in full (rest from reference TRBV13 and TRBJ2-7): AAGVIQSPRHLIKEKRETATLKCYPIPRHDTVYWYQQGPGQDPQFLISFYEKMQSDKGSIPDRFSAQQFSDYHSELNMSSLELGDSALYFCASSLSGVHEQYFGPGTRLTVT.

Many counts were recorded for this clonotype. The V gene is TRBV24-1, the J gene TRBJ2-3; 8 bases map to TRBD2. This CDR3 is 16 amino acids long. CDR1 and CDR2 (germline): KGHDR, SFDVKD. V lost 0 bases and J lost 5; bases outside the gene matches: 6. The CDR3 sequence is CATSDLSGGAGDTQYF. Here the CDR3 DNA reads TGTGCCACCAGTGATTTGTCGGGGGGGGCCGGAGATACGCAGTATTTT.

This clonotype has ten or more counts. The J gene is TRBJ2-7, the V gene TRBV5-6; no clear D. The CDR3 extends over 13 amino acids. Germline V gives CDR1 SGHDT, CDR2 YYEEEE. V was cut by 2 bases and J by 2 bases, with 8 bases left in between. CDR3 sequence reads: CASSFSTTYEQYF. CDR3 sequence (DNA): TGTGCCAGCAGCTTTTCGACAACCTACGAGCAGTACTTC.

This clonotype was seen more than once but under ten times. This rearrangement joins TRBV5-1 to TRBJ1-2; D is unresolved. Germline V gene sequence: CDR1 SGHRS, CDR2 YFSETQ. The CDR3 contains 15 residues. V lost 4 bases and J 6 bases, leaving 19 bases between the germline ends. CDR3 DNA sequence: TGCGCCAGCAGCGCCCTCAAGACTGGAGTTGATGGCTACACCTTC. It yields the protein CASSALKTGVDGYTF.

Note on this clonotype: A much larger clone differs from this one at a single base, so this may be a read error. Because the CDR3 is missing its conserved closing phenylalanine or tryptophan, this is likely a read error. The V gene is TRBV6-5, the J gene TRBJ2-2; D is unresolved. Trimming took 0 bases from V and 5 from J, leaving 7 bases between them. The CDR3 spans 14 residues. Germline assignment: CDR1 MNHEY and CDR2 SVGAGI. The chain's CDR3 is CASSYSVRTGELFS. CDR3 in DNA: TGTGCCAGCAGTTACTCAGTTAGGACCGGGGAGCTGTTTTCT.

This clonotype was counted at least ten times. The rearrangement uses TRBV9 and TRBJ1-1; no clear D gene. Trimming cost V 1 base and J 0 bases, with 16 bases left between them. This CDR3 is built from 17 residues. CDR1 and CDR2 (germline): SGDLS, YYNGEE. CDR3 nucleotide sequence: TGTGCCAGCAGCGTATTCGATCCGGGTTCTATGAACACTGAAGCTTTCTTT. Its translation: CASSVFDPGSMNTEAFF.

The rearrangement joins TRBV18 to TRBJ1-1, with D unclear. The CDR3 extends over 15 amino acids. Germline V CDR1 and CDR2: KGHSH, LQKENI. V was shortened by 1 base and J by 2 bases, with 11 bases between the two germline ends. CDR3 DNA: TGTGCCAGCTCACCACTGATAGACTCTAACACTGAAGCTTTCTTT. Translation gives CASSPLIDSNTEAFF.

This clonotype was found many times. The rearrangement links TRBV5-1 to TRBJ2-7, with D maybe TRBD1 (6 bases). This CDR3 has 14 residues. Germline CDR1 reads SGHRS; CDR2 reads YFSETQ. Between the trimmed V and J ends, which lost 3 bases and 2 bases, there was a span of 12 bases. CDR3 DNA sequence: TGCGCCAGCAGCTACATGGACAGTACCTACGAGCAGTACTTC. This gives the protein CASSYMDSTYEQYF.

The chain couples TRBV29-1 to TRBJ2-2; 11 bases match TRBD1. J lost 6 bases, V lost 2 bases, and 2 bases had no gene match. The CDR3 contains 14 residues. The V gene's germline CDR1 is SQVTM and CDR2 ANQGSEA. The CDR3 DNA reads TGCAGCGTTGAATGGGGACAGGGGGCCGGGGAGCTGTTTTTT. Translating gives CSVEWGQGAGELFF.

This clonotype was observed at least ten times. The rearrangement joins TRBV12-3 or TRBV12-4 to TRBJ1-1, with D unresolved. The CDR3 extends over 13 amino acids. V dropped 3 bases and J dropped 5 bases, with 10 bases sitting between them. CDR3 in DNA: TGTGCCAGCAGTTTGTCATTAGGAACTGAAGCTTTCTTT. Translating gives CASSLSLGTEAFF.

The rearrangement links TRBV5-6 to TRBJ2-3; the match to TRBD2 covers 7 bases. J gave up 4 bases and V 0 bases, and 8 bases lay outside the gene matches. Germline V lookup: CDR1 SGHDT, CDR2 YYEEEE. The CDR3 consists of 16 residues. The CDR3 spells CASSLVRLADADTQYF. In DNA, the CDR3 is TGTGCCAGCAGCTTGGTTCGCCTAGCGGACGCAGATACGCAGTATTTT.

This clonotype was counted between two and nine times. This CDR3 is CASSAGTPHYNEQFF. As DNA, the CDR3 is TGTGCCAGCAGTGCCGGGACTCCTCACTACAATGAGCAGTTCTTC. This chain joins TRBV12-3 or TRBV12-4 and TRBJ2-1, with D possibly TRBD2 on 6 matching bases. The length of the CDR3 is 15 residues. Trimming pared 5 bases from V and 3 bases from J, leaving 14 bases between.